Listed below are T cell receptor beta chains from one sample, sequenced in a study of Ad26.COV2.S vaccination and SARS-CoV-2 variants. Using immunoSEQ multiplex PCR, the repertoire was profiled, and TCRdb retains in-frame clones only, with some absent. The sample has about 480,000 clones; approximately 88% are singletons. Material: peripheral blood, obtained in a trial of Ad26.COV2.S vaccine versus placebo. The origin of the receptors is a person between 18 and 65 years old who received the Ad26.COV2.S COVID-19 vaccine or a placebo. The CDR3 runs from the conserved cysteine through the conserved F or W. Each record gives: clone size, J gene, D gene, V gene, CDR3 protein, CDR3 DNA. D genes are given only for firm matches. Some rows mark clone size as missing; the rest say once, few, many or name a class of expanded clone.

clone size: NA; J gene: TRBJ2-3; D gene: TRBD2; V gene: TRBV9; CDR3 protein: CASSALAGGQDTQYF; CDR3 DNA: TGTGCCAGCAGCGCGCTAGCGGGAGGTCAAGATACGCAGTATTTT
clone size: NA; J gene: TRBJ1-4; D gene: TRBD1; V gene: TRBV27; CDR3 protein: CASSNRPGGNEKLFF; CDR3 DNA: TGTGCCAGCAGTAACCGACCAGGGGGTAATGAAAAACTGTTTTTT
clone size: NA; J gene: TRBJ1-1; D gene: NA; V gene: TRBV5-5; CDR3 protein: CASSLDWVANTEAFF; CDR3 DNA: TGTGCCAGCAGCTTGGATTGGGTTGCGAACACTGAAGCTTTCTTT
clone size: NA; J gene: TRBJ2-1; D gene: TRBD2; V gene: TRBV19; CDR3 protein: CASSPFAGDSYNEQFF; CDR3 DNA: TGTGCCAGTAGTCCTTTTGCGGGAGATTCCTACAATGAGCAGTTCTTC
clone size: NA; J gene: TRBJ2-1; D gene: NA; V gene: TRBV6-2/TRBV6-3; CDR3 protein: CASSDGSVLSSYNEQFF; CDR3 DNA: TGTGCCAGCAGTGACGGGAGTGTCCTTAGCTCCTACAATGAGCAGTTCTTC
clone size: NA; J gene: TRBJ2-5; D gene: NA; V gene: TRBV18; CDR3 protein: CASSPQGETQYF; CDR3 DNA: TGTGCCAGCTCACCACAGGGAGAGACCCAGTACTTC
clone size: NA; J gene: TRBJ2-3; D gene: NA; V gene: TRBV28; CDR3 protein: CASSMGGLLTDTQYF; CDR3 DNA: TGTGCCAGCTCCATGGGCGGACTTCTCACAGATACGCAGTATTTT
clone size: NA; J gene: TRBJ1-3; D gene: NA; V gene: TRBV7-2; CDR3 protein: CASSLRGIGNTIYF; CDR3 DNA: TGTGCCAGCAGCTTAAGGGGGATCGGAAACACCATATATTTT
clone size: NA; J gene: TRBJ2-7; D gene: TRBD1; V gene: TRBV6-6; CDR3 protein: CASSRTGQGGYEQYF; CDR3 DNA: TGTGCCAGCAGCCGCACTGGACAGGGGGGCTACGAGCAGTACTTC
clone size: NA; J gene: TRBJ2-3; D gene: NA; V gene: TRBV6-5; CDR3 protein: CASSSGSTDTQYF; CDR3 DNA: TGTGCCAGCAGTTCGGGATCCACAGATACGCAGTATTTT
clone size: NA; J gene: TRBJ2-4; D gene: NA; V gene: TRBV7-2; CDR3 protein: CASSLVGMGADKAKNIQYF; CDR3 DNA: TGTGCCAGCAGCTTAGTGGGTATGGGGGCAGATAAAGCCAAAAACATTCAGTACTTC
clone size: once; J gene: TRBJ2-1; D gene: TRBD1; V gene: TRBV2; CDR3 protein: CASSSDRGLSYNEQFF; CDR3 DNA: TGTGCCAGCAGTTCTGACAGGGGATTATCCTACAATGAGCAGTTCTTC
clone size: NA; J gene: TRBJ2-1; D gene: NA; V gene: TRBV5-5; CDR3 protein: CASSLELAPYNEQFF; CDR3 DNA: TGTGCCAGCAGCTTGGAACTAGCCCCCTACAATGAGCAGTTCTTC
clone size: NA; J gene: TRBJ2-5; D gene: NA; V gene: TRBV3-1/TRBV3-2; CDR3 protein: CASSRGHFLETQYF; CDR3 DNA: TGTGCCAGCAGCCGGGGACACTTCCTGGAGACCCAGTACTTC
clone size: NA; J gene: TRBJ2-1; D gene: TRBD2; V gene: TRBV7-8; CDR3 protein: CASSATSGATNEQFF; CDR3 DNA: TGTGCCAGCAGCGCCACTAGCGGGGCCACCAATGAGCAGTTCTTC
clone size: NA; J gene: TRBJ2-7; D gene: NA; V gene: TRBV5-4; CDR3 protein: CASSRGRGEYEQYF; CDR3 DNA: TGTGCCAGCAGCCGTGGCAGGGGGGAATACGAGCAGTACTTC
clone size: NA; J gene: TRBJ2-5; D gene: TRBD1; V gene: TRBV7-8; CDR3 protein: CASSPGQGRVETQYF; CDR3 DNA: TGTGCCAGCAGCCCCGGACAGGGGCGGGTGGAGACCCAGTACTTC
clone size: NA; J gene: TRBJ2-1; D gene: TRBD2; V gene: TRBV7-9; CDR3 protein: CASSFLAGLNEQFF; CDR3 DNA: TGTGCCAGCAGCTTCTTAGCGGGATTGAATGAGCAGTTCTTC
clone size: NA; J gene: TRBJ1-6; D gene: NA; V gene: TRBV7-9; CDR3 protein: CASSQGSYNSPLHF; CDR3 DNA: TGTGCCAGCAGCCAAGGCTCCTATAATTCACCCCTCCACTTT
clone size: NA; J gene: TRBJ2-3; D gene: NA; V gene: TRBV5-1; CDR3 protein: CASSPLVATLLPDTQYF; CDR3 DNA: TGCGCCAGCAGCCCCCTTGTGGCTACACTCCTCCCAGATACGCAGTATTTT
clone size: NA; J gene: TRBJ2-1; D gene: NA; V gene: TRBV4-3; CDR3 protein: CASSPGLTYSYNEQFF; CDR3 DNA: TGCGCCAGCAGCCCGGGACTGACGTACTCCTACAATGAGCAGTTCTTC
clone size: NA; J gene: TRBJ1-2; D gene: NA; V gene: TRBV5-4; CDR3 protein: CASKLADNYGYTF; CDR3 DNA: TGTGCCAGCAAACTGGCAGATAACTATGGCTACACCTTC
clone size: NA; J gene: TRBJ2-1; D gene: TRBD2; V gene: TRBV6-6; CDR3 protein: CASRTSGSLDEQFF; CDR3 DNA: TGTGCCAGCAGGACTAGCGGGAGTTTGGATGAGCAGTTCTTC
clone size: NA; J gene: TRBJ2-3; D gene: NA; V gene: TRBV4-2; CDR3 protein: CASSPATTTDTQYF; CDR3 DNA: TGTGCCAGCAGCCCCGCTACAACCACAGATACGCAGTATTTT